Listed below are T cell receptor beta chains from one sample, sequenced in a study of control samples from healthy donors and cancer patients. Only in-frame clones appear in the TCRdb table, and some are missing; sequencing was by immunoSEQ multiplex PCR. Of under 70,000 clones in the sample, roughly 90% were seen once. The sample consisted of blood. These receptors all stem from a man aged 50-59 years in good health. Each CDR3 is given with its conserved first and last residue. The D gene is left open where the match is weak.

CDR3 DNA	CDR3 protein	V gene	D gene	J gene
TGTGCCAGCAGTTTTAGCGGGCGGAGCTCCTACGAGCAGTACTTC	CASSFSGRSSYEQYF	TRBV28	TRBD2	TRBJ2-7
TGTGCCAGCAGTGAATTTGGCAGGGAACCCTACGAGCAGTACTTC	CASSEFGREPYEQYF	TRBV25-1	.	TRBJ2-7
TGTGCCATCAGTGGACCTGGGAACGCTGTCTACAATGAGCAGTTCTTC	CAISGPGNAVYNEQFF	TRBV10-3	.	TRBJ2-1
TGTGCCAGCAGGCCGGGTGTGGGCAATCAGCCCCAGCATTTT	CASRPGVGNQPQHF	TRBV5-5	.	TRBJ1-5
TGTGCCAGCAGCTCGCGAGGAAGGGGGACCGGGGAGCTGTTTTTT	CASSSRGRGTGELFF	TRBV13	.	TRBJ2-2
TGTGCCAGCAGTACTTGGGTCTTTAATGAAAAACTGTTTTTT	CASSTWVFNEKLFF	TRBV28	.	TRBJ1-4
TGTGCCAGCTCACCACGGCTAGCGGGAGGCTTCGGTGTGGGCGAGCAGTACTTC	CASSPRLAGGFGVGEQYF	TRBV18	TRBD2	TRBJ2-7
TGTGCCAGCTTGGTGGCGGGACTAGCCTACAATGAGCAGTTCTTC	CASLVAGLAYNEQFF	TRBV7-9	TRBD2	TRBJ2-1
TGTGCCAGCAGCCGGACGGAGAACACTGAAGCTTTCTTT	CASSRTENTEAFF	TRBV7-9	.	TRBJ1-1
TGTGCCAGCCTTCTACAGGGGGCGTTCTATGGCTACACCTTC	CASLLQGAFYGYTF	TRBV28	TRBD1	TRBJ1-2
TGTGCCTGGAGTGCCCTACAGCGGGAGGCGACTAATGAGCAGTTCTTC	CAWSALQREATNEQFF	TRBV30	TRBD2	TRBJ2-1